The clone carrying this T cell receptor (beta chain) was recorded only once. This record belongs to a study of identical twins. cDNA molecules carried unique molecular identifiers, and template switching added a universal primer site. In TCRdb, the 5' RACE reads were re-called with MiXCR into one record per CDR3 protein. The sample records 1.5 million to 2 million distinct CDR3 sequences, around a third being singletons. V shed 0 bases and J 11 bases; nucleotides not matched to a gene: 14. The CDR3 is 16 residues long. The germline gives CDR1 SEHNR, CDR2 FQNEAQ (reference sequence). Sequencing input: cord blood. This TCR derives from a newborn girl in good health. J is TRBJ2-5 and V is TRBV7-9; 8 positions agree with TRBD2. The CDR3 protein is CASSLALGLAYNEQYF. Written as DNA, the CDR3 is TGTGCCAGCAGCTTAGCACTCGGACTAGCTTACAATGAGCAGTACTTC.